This T cell receptor beta chain is from a study of glioma-infiltrating T cells after dendritic cell vaccination. Using immunoSEQ multiplex PCR, the repertoire was profiled, and TCRdb retains in-frame clones only, with some absent. The sample shows 65,000 to 90,000 clones, over 75% of them seen only once. None of the glioblastoma patients had an isocitrate dehydrogenase mutation. Trimming cost V 1 base and J 3 bases; bases outside gene matches: 4. The CDR3 sequence is 15 residues long. Germline lookup yields CDR1 SGHDT and CDR2 YYEEEE. The material was blood, obtained before dendritic cell vaccination. The V call is TRBV5-6, the J call TRBJ2-3; 8 bases match TRBD2. This receptor was taken from a human donor with glioblastoma. This chain's CDR3 is CASSLRGGGTDTQYF. The CDR3 region has the DNA TGTGCCAGCAGCTTGCGGGGGGGCGGAACAGATACGCAGTATTTT.